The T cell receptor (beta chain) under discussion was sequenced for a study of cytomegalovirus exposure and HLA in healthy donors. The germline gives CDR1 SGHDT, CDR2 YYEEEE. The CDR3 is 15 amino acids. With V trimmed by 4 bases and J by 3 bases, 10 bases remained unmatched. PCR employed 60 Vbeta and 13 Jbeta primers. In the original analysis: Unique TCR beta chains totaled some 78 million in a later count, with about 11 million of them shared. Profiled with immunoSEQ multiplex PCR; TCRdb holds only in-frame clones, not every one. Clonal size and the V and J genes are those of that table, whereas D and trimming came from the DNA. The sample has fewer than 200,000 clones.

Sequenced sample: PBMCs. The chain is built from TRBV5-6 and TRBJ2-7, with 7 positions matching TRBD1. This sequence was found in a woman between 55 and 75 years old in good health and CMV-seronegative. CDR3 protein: CASSPRTGTDYEQYF. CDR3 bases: TGTGCCAGCAGCCCGCGAACCGGGACAGACTACGAGCAGTACTTC.